The clone carrying this TCR beta chain was picked up a small number of times. Its antigen remains unknown. CDR3 length equals 15 residues. V shed 5 bases, J shed 5 bases, and the junction held 4 bases outside the gene matches. Germline V lookup: CDR1 MNHEY, CDR2 SMNVEV (reference sequence). These data come from a study of T-cell memory formation after mild COVID-19. Study-wide points: Contracting CD4+ clones were located mainly in CM and EM, and CD8+ clones in EMRA.

Each CDR3 protein is one row after TCRdb ran MiXCR on the 5' RACE reads. Of about 290,000 distinct CDR3 sequences listed, approximately 16% are singletons. The receptor was derived from a man in his late teens or twenties who had mild COVID-19 (a few samples of this study predate the infection). Cell type and time point are not known. The sequenced sample was PBMCs or a T cell subset sorted from them (not recorded which). The chain uses TRBV27 and TRBJ1-5; TRBD1 aligns across 12 bases. CDR3 bases: TGTGCCAGCAGTAGCGGGACAGGGGGCCATCAGCCCCAGCATTTT. Its protein product is CASSSGTGGHQPQHF.